These T cell receptor beta chains were read from a single sample in a study of tumor and adjacent non-tumor tissue in lung cancer. TCRdb re-derived calls from the multiplex PCR reads in MiXCR, one entry per CDR3 protein. The sample holds 55,000 to 65,000 distinct CDR3 sequences; roughly two thirds are singletons and the top ten take around 29%. The sequenced material came from distant non-tumor lung tissue. The receptors here all came from a man in his 70s with non-small cell lung cancer. CDR3s include the opening cysteine and the closing phenylalanine or tryptophan. The D gene is left open where the match is weak. Not every row has a clone size; where given, it reads once, few, many or a size class.

size,length,J,D,V,CDR3,DNA
many,13,TRBJ1-2,.,TRBV20-1,CSARDLGVYGYTF,TGCAGTGCTAGAGATCTGGGGGTGTATGGCTACACCTTC
.,18,TRBJ2-2,TRBD2,TRBV12-3/TRBV12-4,CTSSPGGLAGENTGELFF,TGTACCAGCAGTCCCGGGGGACTAGCGGGAGAGAACACCGGGGAGCTGTTTTTT
.,14,TRBJ2-7,.,TRBV28,CASRISWILYEQYF,TGTGCCAGTAGAATTTCATGGATACTATACGAGCAGTACTTC
.,17,TRBJ2-6,TRBD1,TRBV19,CASSRGQGAPGVNVLTF,TGTGCCAGTAGTCGGGGACAGGGGGCTCCTGGGGTCAACGTCCTGACTTTC
.,14,TRBJ1-4,.,TRBV29-1,CSVEGPSGGEKLFF,TGCAGCGTTGAAGGTCCGTCCGGAGGGGAAAAACTATTTTTT
few,14,TRBJ1-4,.,TRBV7-8,CASRRDSRNEKLFF,TGTGCCAGCCGACGGGACTCCCGTAATGAAAAACTGTTTTTT
.,16,TRBJ2-5,TRBD2,TRBV7-9,CDNSHGLAGVIETQYF,TGTGACAACAGCCACGGACTAGCGGGAGTTATAGAGACCCAGTACTTC
.,15,TRBJ1-5,.,TRBV6-5,CGSQGGRSLNQPQHF,TGTGGCAGCCAAGGAGGACGGAGTCTCAATCAGCCCCAGCATTTT
.,15,TRBJ2-7,.,TRBV11-2,CASSSGPLLVHEQYF,TGTGCTAGCAGCTCCGGACCACTACTAGTCCACGAGCAGTACTTC
.,16,TRBJ1-5,TRBD1,TRBV19,CASSFLGQARNQPQHF,TGTGCCAGTAGTTTTCTCGGACAGGCTCGCAATCAGCCCCAGCATTTT
.,15,TRBJ2-7,.,TRBV12-3/TRBV12-4,CANSFGHPVSYEQYF,TGTGCCAACAGTTTTGGGCACCCCGTCTCCTACGAGCAGTACTTC
many,14,TRBJ2-1,TRBD2,TRBV6-2/TRBV6-3,CASSYGVAGGEQFF,TGTGCCAGCAGTTACGGGGTAGCGGGGGGTGAGCAGTTCTTC
few,14,TRBJ1-1,.,TRBV5-1,CASRQDTLNTEAFF,TGCGCCAGCCGACAGGACACATTGAACACTGAAGCTTTCTTT
few,15,TRBJ2-1,TRBD2,TRBV24-1,CATSLAGATYNEQFF,TGTGCCACCAGTCTAGCGGGCGCCACATACAATGAGCAGTTCTTC
many,16,TRBJ1-6,.,TRBV27,CASSSPPGDVRSPLHF,TGTGCCAGCAGTTCCCCTCCGGGGGACGTACGTTCACCCCTCCACTTT
.,13,TRBJ1-5,.,TRBV6-1,CASGQHSNQPQHF,TGTGCCAGCGGACAGCATAGCAATCAGCCCCAGCATTTT
.,17,TRBJ1-5,TRBD1,TRBV29-1,CIVDIGTGRSGNQPQHF,TGCATCGTAGACATCGGGACAGGGCGTTCGGGCAATCAGCCCCAGCATTTT
.,13,TRBJ2-1,.,TRBV29-1,CSVVAGINNEQFF,TGCAGCGTCGTAGCAGGGATTAACAATGAGCAGTTCTTC
.,16,TRBJ2-6,.,TRBV6-1,CASSAEDSSGARVLTF,TGTGCCAGCAGTGCCGAGGACAGCTCTGGGGCCAGAGTCTTGACTTTC
medium-sized,14,TRBJ2-6,.,TRBV12-3/TRBV12-4,CASGGNSGANVLTF,TGTGCCAGCGGCGGGAACTCTGGGGCCAACGTCCTGACTTTC
once,15,TRBJ2-6,.,TRBV7-9,CASSWRSSGANLLTF,TGTGCCAGCAGCTGGCGGAGCTCTGGGGCCAACCTCCTGACTTTC
.,13,TRBJ1-5,.,TRBV6-1,CASSSDRNYQPHF,TGTGCCAGCAGTAGTGACAGGAACTATCAGCCCCATTTT
.,11,TRBJ2-7,.,TRBV30,CAWNARYEQYF,TGTGCCTGGAATGCCAGGTACGAGCAGTACTTC
many,15,TRBJ2-7,TRBD2,TRBV5-1,CASSEGSLADYEQYF,TGCGCCAGCAGCGAAGGTTCACTAGCGGACTACGAGCAGTACTTC
many,14,TRBJ2-7,.,TRBV5-6,CASSLTGRSYEQYF,TGTGCCAGCAGCTTAACCGGAAGATCTTACGAGCAGTACTTC
many,15,TRBJ2-5,.,TRBV6-5,CASSPIRPSQETQYF,TGTGCCAGCAGTCCAATCAGGCCCTCCCAAGAGACCCAGTACTTC
few,11,TRBJ2-2,.,TRBV7-9,CACSFPHELFF,TGTGCCTGCAGCTTCCCTCATGAGCTGTTTTTT
.,16,TRBJ2-6,.,TRBV4-2,CAISQDGGSGANILTF,TGTGCCATCAGCCAAGATGGGGGCTCTGGGGCCAACATCCTGACTTTC
.,14,TRBJ2-7,.,TRBV11-1,CASSLIERTHEQHF,TGTGCCAGCAGCTTAATTGAGCGCACCCACGAGCAGCACTTC
.,16,TRBJ2-1,TRBD2,TRBV2,CASSVAGGGYYNEEFF,TGTGCCAGCAGTGTGGCTGGCGGGGGGTATTACAATGAGGAGTTCTTC
.,16,TRBJ2-7,TRBD2,TRBV28,CASSLMGLAGYEEQYF,TGTGCCAGCAGTTTAATGGGACTAGCGGGCTACGAAGAGCAGTACTTC
.,15,TRBJ1-1,.,TRBV9,CASSGAQGVNTEAFF,TGTGCCAGCAGCGGAGCACAGGGTGTGAACACTGAAGCTTTCTTT
.,13,TRBJ2-1,.,TRBV20-1,CSAPNLTYNEQFF,TGCAGTGCTCCGAACCTAACCTACAATGAGCAGTTCTTC
few,16,TRBJ1-3,.,TRBV5-1,CASSPFQGNSGNTIYF,TGCGCCAGCAGCCCCTTCCAGGGGAACTCTGGAAACACCATATATTTT
few,14,TRBJ2-1,TRBD1,TRBV20-1,CSATRPTGAAEQFF,TGCAGTGCGACACGTCCGACAGGGGCGGCTGAGCAGTTCTTC
.,16,TRBJ2-7,.,TRBV12-3/TRBV12-4,CASSLGRGQSSYVQYF,TGTGCCAGCAGCCTAGGTAGGGGCCAGAGCTCCTACGTGCAGTACTTC
.,15,TRBJ2-2,TRBD2,TRBV11-2,CASSFGGSVTGELFF,TGTGCCAGCAGCTTCGGCGGGAGTGTCACCGGGGAACTGTTTTTT
many,13,TRBJ2-2,.,TRBV6-6,CASSDMRTGELFF,TGTGCCAGCTCTGACATGCGGACCGGGGAGCTGTTTTTT
few,13,TRBJ2-1,.,TRBV28,CASSLSRPIGQFF,TGTGCCAGCAGTTTGTCCAGGCCGATCGGGCAGTTCTTC
.,14,TRBJ1-1,.,TRBV11-2,CVSSLGQGLPETFF,TGTGTCAGCAGCTTAGGGCAGGGCTTACCTGAAACTTTCTTT
many,14,TRBJ1-2,TRBD1,TRBV6-5,CASTFRAGGQGYTF,TGTGCCAGCACCTTCCGGGCAGGGGGTCAGGGCTACACCTTC
many,11,TRBJ2-1,.,TRBV5-4,CAAGWRNEQFF,TGTGCCGCTGGGTGGAGGAATGAGCAGTTCTTC